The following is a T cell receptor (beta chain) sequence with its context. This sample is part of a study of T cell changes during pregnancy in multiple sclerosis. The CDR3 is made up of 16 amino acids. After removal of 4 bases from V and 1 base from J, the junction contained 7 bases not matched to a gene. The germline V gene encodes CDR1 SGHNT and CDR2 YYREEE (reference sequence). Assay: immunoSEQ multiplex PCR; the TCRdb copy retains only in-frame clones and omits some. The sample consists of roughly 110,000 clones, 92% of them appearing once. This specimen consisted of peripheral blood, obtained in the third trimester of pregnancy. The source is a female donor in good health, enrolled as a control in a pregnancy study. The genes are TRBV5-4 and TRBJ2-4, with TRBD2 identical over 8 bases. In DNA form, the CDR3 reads TGTGCCAGCAGCCGCGGCGGCGGGGGGGCCAAAAACATTCAGTACTTC. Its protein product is CASSRGGGGAKNIQYF.